The next 9 T cell receptor beta chains were all read from a single sample in a study of T-cell memory formation after mild COVID-19 (dated by TCRdb to about 2021). The library was made by 5' RACE. The data were produced on an Illumina NovaSeq 6000. TCRdb passed the public sequencing reads through fastp at Q25 and MiXCR, retaining productive beta sequences. Rows matching on CDR3 protein sequence are summarized as one entry with the most common DNA and genes. The sample includes 350,000 to 500,000 distinct CDR3 sequences, with 20% to 30% observed a single time. Roughly 13% of the sample is held by the ten biggest clonotypes. The sample comprised PBMCs or a T cell subset sorted from them (not recorded which). Source of these receptors: an adult woman who had mild COVID-19 (a few samples of this study predate the infection). The sample titles of this study are shuffled in the database, so cell type and time point are left out; the donor was told from shared clones.

The chain joins TRBV7-2 to TRBJ2-5, with no clear D. The V end was cut by 5 bases, the J end by 4 bases, with 14 bases between. The CDR3 runs 14 residues. The germline CDR1 and CDR2 sequences are SGHTA and FQGNSA. The CDR3 is CASSPRVRRETQYF. The CDR3 bases are TGTGCCAGCAGCCCCCGGGTGCGGAGAGAGACCCAGTACTTC. The variable domain in full, with the rest retrieved from reference TRBV7-2 and TRBJ2-5, is GAGVSQSPSNKVTEKGKDVELRCDPISGHTALYWYRQSLGQGLEFLIYFQGNSAPDKSGLPSDRFSAERTGGSVSTLTIQRTQQEDSAVYLCASSPRVRRETQYFGPGTRLLVL.

The J gene is TRBJ2-1, the V gene TRBV5-1, with D tentatively TRBD1 (7 bases). The CDR3 has 15 amino acids. CDR1 is SGHRS, CDR2 YFSETQ, per germline. V was trimmed by 2 bases and J by 3 bases, leaving 12 bases between them. CDR3 in amino acids: CASSLWGDSYNEQFF. The CDR3, as DNA: TGCGCCAGCAGCTTATGGGGGGACAGCTACAATGAGCAGTTCTTC.

The chain carries TRBV6-5 and TRBJ2-7; TRBD2 agrees at 8 bases. The CDR3 extends over 15 amino acids. The germline CDR1 and CDR2 sequences are MNHEY and SVGAGI. V trimming: 5 bases; J trimming: 6 bases; junction bases outside the gene matches: 12. The CDR3 protein is CASSPRGAEGVEQYF. In DNA form, the CDR3 reads TGTGCCAGCAGTCCGCGGGGGGCGGAGGGCGTCGAGCAGTACTTC.

This clonotype came up a few times. The genes are TRBV12-3 or TRBV12-4 and TRBJ2-7; 10 bases agree with TRBD2. The CDR3 sequence is 15 residues long. The V and J ends lost 6 bases and 4 bases, in that order; junction bases with no gene match: 9. CDR3 DNA: TGTGCCAGCAGCCAACTAGCGGGACAAGTTTACGAGCAGTACTTC. Protein product: CASSQLAGQVYEQYF.

In this sample, this clonotype turned up many times. This chain links TRBV20-1 with TRBJ2-5, with D perhaps being TRBD1 or TRBD2 (5 bases each). The CDR3 covers 18 residues. The germline CDR1 and CDR2 sequences are DFQATT and SNEGSKA (reference sequence). V lost 5 bases and J 1 base, leaving 26 bases between the germline ends. CDR3 sequence (DNA): TGCAGTGCTGCGAGGGTGAGGGCTTGGCAGGGTGGCCAAGAGACCCAGTACTTC. Protein sequence: CSAARVRAWQGGQETQYF.

The chain couples TRBV20-1 to TRBJ2-1, with D possibly being TRBD1 (7 bases). This CDR3 region has 12 residues. V was shortened by 3 bases and J by 6 bases, with 9 bases between the two germline ends. Germline CDR1 DFQATT, CDR2 SNEGSKA (reference sequence). DNA for the CDR3: TGCAGTGCTAGCCAGGGGGGCAATGAGCAGTTCTTC. It encodes CSASQGGNEQFF.

V usage is TRBV6-5 and J usage is TRBJ2-5; 7 bases agree with TRBD2. The CDR3 totals 17 residues. The germline V gene encodes CDR1 MNHEY and CDR2 SVGAGI. The ends lost 0 bases at V and 0 bases at J; junction bases unmatched: 7. CDR3 amino acids: CASSYSILAAYQETQYF. The CDR3 bases are TGTGCCAGCAGTTACTCGATTCTAGCGGCCTACCAAGAGACCCAGTACTTC.

This clonotype was counted a few times. The V call is TRBV12-3 or TRBV12-4, the J call TRBJ2-1; 7 bases align to TRBD1. After removal of 5 bases from V and 6 bases from J, the junction contained 13 bases not matched to a gene. This CDR3 comprises 16 residues. This CDR3 is CASSLRTGTVRNEQFF. The CDR3 nucleotides are TGTGCCAGCAGTCTGAGAACCGGGACAGTCCGCAATGAGCAGTTCTTC.

The sample holds a few counts of this clonotype. V gene TRBV29-1 combines with J gene TRBJ2-1; 9 bases are shared with TRBD1. CDR3 length: 15 amino acids. Per germline, CDR1 SQVTM and CDR2 ANQGSEA. V lost 2 bases to trimming and J lost 2 bases; unmatched junction nucleotides: 4. The CDR3 spells CSVETGGSAYNEQFF. Here the CDR3 DNA reads TGCAGCGTTGAAACAGGGGGCAGTGCCTACAATGAGCAGTTCTTC.